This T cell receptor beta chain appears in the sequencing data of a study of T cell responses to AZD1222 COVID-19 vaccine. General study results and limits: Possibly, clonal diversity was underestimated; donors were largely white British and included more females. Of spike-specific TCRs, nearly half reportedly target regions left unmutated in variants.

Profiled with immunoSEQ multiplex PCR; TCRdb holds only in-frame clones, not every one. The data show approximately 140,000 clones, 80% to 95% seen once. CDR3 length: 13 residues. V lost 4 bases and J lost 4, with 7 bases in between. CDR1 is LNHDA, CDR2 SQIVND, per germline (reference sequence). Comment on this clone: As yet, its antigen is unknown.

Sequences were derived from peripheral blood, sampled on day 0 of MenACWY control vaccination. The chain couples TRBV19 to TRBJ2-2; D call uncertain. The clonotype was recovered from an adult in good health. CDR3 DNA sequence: TGTGCCAGTAGTAACAAACTCACCGGGGAGCTGTTTTTT. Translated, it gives CASSNKLTGELFF. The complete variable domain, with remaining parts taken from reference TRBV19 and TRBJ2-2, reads DGGITQSPKYLFRKEGQNVTLSCEQNLNHDAMYWYRQDPGQGLRLIYYSQIVNDFQKGDIAEGYSVSREKKESFPLTVTSAQKNPTAFYLCASSNKLTGELFFGEGSRLTVL.